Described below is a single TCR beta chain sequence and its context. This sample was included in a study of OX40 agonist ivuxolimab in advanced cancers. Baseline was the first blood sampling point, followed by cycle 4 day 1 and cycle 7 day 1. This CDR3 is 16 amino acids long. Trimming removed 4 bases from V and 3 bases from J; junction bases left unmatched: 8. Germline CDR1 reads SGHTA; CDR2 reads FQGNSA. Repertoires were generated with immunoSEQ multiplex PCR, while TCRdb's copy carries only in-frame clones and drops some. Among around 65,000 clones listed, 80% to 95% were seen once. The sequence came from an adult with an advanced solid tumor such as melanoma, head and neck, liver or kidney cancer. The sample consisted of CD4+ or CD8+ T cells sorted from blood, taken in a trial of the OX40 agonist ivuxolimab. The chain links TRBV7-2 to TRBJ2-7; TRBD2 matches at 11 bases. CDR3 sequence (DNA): TGTGCCAGCAGCTCCGAGGGACTAGCGGATCACTACGAGCAGTACTTC. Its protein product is CASSSEGLADHYEQYF.